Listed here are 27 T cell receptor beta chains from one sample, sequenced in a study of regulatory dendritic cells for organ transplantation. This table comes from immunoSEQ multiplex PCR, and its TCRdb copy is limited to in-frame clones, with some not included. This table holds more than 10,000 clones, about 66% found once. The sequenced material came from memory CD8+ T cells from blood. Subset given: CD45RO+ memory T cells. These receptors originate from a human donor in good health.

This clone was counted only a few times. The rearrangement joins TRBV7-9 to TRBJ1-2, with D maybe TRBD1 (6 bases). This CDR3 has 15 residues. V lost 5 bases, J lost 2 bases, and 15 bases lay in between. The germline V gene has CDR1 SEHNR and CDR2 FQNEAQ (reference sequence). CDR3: CASSRPTGTNYGYTF. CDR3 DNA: TGTGCCAGCAGCAGACCAACCGGGACAAACTATGGCTACACCTTC.

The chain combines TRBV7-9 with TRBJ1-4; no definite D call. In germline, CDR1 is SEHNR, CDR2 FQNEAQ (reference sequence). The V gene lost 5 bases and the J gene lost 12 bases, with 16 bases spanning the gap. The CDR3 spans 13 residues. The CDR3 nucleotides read TGTGCCAGCAGCGGAAGTAACCCAGGAGAACTGTTTTTT. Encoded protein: CASSGSNPGELFF.

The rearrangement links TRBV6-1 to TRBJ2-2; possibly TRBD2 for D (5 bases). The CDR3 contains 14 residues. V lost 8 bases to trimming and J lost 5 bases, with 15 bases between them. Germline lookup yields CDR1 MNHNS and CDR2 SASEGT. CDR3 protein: CASEDGVGTGELFF. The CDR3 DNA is TGTGCCAGCGAGGACGGGGTAGGAACCGGGGAGCTGTTTTTT.

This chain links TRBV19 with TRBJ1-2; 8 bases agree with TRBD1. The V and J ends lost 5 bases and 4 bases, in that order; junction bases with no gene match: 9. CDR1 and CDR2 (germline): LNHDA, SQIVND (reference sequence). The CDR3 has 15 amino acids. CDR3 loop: CASSPSSGTGYGYTF. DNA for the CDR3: TGTGCCAGTAGTCCGTCTTCCGGGACAGGCTATGGCTACACCTTC. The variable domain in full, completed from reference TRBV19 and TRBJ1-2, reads DGGITQSPKYLFRKEGQNVTLSCEQNLNHDAMYWYRQDPGQGLRLIYYSQIVNDFQKGDIAEGYSVSREKKESFPLTVTSAQKNPTAFYLCASSPSSGTGYGYTFGSGTRLTVV.

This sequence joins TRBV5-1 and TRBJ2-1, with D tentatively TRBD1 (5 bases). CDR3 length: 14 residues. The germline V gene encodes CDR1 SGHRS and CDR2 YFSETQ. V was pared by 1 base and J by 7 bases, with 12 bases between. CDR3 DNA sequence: TGCGCCAGCAGCTTGAGGGCCTCAGGGAATGAGCAGTTCTTC. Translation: CASSLRASGNEQFF.

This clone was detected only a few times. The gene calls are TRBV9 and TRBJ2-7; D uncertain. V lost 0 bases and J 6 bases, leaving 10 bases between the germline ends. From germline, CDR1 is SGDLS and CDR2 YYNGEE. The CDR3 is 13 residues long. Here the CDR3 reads CASSVATLGEQYF. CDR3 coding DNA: TGTGCCAGCAGCGTAGCTACATTGGGCGAGCAGTACTTC.

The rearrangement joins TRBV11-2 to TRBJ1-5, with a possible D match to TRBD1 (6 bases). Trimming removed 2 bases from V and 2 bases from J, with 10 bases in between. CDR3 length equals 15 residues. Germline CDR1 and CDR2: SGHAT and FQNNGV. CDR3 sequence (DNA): TGTGCCAGCAGCTTAAGGGGGTACGGCAATCAGCCCCAGCATTTT. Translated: CASSLRGYGNQPQHF.

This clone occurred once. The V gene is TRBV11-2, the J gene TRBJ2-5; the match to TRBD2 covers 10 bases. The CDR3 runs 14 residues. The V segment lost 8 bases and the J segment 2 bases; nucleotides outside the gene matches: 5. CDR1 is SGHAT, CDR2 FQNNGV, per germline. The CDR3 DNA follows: TGTGCCAGCGCAACTAGCGGGGCACAAGAGACCCAGTACTTC. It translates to CASATSGAQETQYF.

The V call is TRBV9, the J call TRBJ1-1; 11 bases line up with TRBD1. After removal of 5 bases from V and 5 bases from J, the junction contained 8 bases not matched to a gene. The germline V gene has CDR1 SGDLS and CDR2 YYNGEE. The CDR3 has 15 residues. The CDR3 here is CASSEHGTGGTEAFF. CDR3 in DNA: TGTGCCAGCAGTGAGCACGGGACAGGGGGGACTGAAGCTTTCTTT.

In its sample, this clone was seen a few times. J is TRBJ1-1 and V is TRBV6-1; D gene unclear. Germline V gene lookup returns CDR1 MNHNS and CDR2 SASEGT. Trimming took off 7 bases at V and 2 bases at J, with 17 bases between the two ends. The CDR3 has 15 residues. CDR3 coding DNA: TGTGCCAGCACCATGTCCTATCATCCAAACACTGAAGCTTTCTTT. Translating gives CASTMSYHPNTEAFF.

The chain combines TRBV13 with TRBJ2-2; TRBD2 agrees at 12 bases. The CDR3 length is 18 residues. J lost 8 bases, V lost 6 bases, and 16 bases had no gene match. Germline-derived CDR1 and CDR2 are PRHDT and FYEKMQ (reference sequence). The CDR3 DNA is TGTGCCAGCAGAGACGACGGACTAGCGGGAATCTCCAAGGGGGAGCTGTTTTTT. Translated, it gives CASRDDGLAGISKGELFF. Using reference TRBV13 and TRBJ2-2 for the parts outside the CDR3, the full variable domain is AAGVIQSPRHLIKEKRETATLKCYPIPRHDTVYWYQQGPGQDPQFLISFYEKMQSDKGSIPDRFSAQQFSDYHSELNMSSLELGDSALYFCASRDDGLAGISKGELFFGEGSRLTVL.

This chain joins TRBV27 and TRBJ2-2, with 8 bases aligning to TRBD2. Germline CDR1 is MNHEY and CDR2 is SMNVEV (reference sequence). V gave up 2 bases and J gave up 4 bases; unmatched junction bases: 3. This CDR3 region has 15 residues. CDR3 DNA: TGTGCCAGCAGTTTAGTAAGCGGGAGCACCGGGGAGCTGTTTTTT. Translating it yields CASSLVSGSTGELFF.

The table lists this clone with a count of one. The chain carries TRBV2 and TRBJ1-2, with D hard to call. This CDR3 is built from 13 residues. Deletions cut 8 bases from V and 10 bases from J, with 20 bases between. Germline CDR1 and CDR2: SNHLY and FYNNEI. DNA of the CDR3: TGTGCCAGCCATTTACCCTTAGGAAGTCTCTACACCTTC. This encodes CASHLPLGSLYTF.

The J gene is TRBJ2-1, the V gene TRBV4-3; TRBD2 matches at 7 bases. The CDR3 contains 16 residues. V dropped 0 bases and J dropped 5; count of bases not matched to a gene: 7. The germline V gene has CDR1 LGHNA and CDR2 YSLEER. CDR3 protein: CASSQDWASGHNEQFF. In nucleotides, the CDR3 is TGCGCCAGCAGCCAAGATTGGGCTAGCGGACACAATGAGCAGTTCTTC.

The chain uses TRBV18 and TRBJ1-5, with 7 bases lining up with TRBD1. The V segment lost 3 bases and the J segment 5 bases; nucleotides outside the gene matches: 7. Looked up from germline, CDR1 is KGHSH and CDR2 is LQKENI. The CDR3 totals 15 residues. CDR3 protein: CASSPRGTADQPQHF. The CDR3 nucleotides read TGTGCCAGCTCACCCCGAGGGACAGCTGATCAGCCCCAGCATTTT. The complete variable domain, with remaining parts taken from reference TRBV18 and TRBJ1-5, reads NAGVMQNPRHLVRRRGQEARLRCSPMKGHSHVYWYRQLPEEGLKFMVYLQKENIIDESGMPKERFSAEFPKEGPSILRIQQVVRGDSAAYFCASSPRGTADQPQHFGDGTRLSIL.

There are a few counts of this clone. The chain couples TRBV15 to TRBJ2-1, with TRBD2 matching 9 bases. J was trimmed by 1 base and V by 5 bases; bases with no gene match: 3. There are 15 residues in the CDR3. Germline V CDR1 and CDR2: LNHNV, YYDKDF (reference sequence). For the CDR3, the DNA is TGTGCCACCAGCGCGGCGGGAGGGTCCTACAATGAGCAGTTCTTC. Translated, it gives CATSAAGGSYNEQFF.

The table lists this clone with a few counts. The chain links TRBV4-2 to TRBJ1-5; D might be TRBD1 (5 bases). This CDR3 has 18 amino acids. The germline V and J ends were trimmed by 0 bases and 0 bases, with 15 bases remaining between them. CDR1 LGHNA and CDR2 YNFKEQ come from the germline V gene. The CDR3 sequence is CASSQELLQGSSNQPQHF. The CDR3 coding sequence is TGTGCCAGCAGCCAAGAATTACTTCAGGGTAGTAGCAATCAGCCCCAGCATTTT.

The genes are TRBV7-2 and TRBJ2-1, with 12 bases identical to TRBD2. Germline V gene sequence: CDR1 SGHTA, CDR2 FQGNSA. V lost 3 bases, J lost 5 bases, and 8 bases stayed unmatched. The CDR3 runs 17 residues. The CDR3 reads CASSLGPTSGGHNEQFF. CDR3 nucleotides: TGTGCCAGCAGCTTGGGCCCGACTAGCGGGGGTCACAATGAGCAGTTCTTC. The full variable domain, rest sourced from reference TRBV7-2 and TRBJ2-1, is GAGVSQSPSNKVTEKGKDVELRCDPISGHTALYWYRQSLGQGLEFLIYFQGNSAPDKSGLPSDRFSAERTGGSVSTLTIQRTQQEDSAVYLCASSLGPTSGGHNEQFFGPGTRLTVL.

CDR3 in amino acids: CASRSGTKNNEQFF. The CDR3 DNA is TGTGCCAGCAGGTCCGGGACTAAAAACAATGAGCAGTTCTTC. The rearrangement links TRBV7-9 to TRBJ2-1, with TRBD2 matching 7 bases. The CDR3 extends over 14 amino acids. CDR1 is SEHNR, CDR2 FQNEAQ, per germline (reference sequence). Unmatched junction bases numbered 7, after V lost 6 bases and J lost 5 bases. Full variable domain (remainder filled in from reference TRBV7-9 and TRBJ2-1): DTGVSQNPRHKITKRGQNVTFRCDPISEHNRLYWYRQTLGQGPEFLTYFQNEAQLEKSRLLSDRFSAERPKGSFSTLEIQRTEQGDSAMYLCASRSGTKNNEQFFGPGTRLTVL.

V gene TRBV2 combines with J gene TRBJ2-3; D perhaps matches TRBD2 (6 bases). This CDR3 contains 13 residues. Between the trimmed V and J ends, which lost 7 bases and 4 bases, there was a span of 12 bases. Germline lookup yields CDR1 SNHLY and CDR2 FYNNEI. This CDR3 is CASKGEVADTQYF. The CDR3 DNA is TGTGCCAGCAAAGGGGAGGTAGCAGATACGCAGTATTTT.

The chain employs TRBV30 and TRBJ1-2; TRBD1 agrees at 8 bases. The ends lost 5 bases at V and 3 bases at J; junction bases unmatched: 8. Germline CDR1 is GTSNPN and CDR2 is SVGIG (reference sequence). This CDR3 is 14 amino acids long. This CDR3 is CAWALSGGYYGYTF. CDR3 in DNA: TGTGCCTGGGCACTATCAGGGGGCTACTATGGCTACACCTTC. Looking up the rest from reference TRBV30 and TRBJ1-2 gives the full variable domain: SQTIHQWPATLVQPVGSPLSLECTVEGTSNPNLYWYRQAAGRGLQLLFYSVGIGQISSEVPQNLSASRPQDRQFILSSKKLLLSDSGFYLCAWALSGGYYGYTFGSGTRLTVV.

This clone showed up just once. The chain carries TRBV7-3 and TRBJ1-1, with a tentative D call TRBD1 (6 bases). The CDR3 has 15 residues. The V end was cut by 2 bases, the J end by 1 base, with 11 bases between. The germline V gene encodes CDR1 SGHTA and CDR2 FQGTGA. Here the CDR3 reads CASSLDTGSNTEAFF. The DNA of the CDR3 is TGTGCCAGCAGCTTAGACACAGGGTCGAACACTGAAGCTTTCTTT.

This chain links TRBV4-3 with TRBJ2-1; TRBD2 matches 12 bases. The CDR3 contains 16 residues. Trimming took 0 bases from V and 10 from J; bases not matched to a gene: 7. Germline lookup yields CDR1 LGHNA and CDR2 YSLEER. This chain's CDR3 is CASSQDPSGGADEQFF. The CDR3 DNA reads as TGCGCCAGCAGCCAAGATCCTAGCGGGGGGGCCGACGAGCAGTTCTTC.

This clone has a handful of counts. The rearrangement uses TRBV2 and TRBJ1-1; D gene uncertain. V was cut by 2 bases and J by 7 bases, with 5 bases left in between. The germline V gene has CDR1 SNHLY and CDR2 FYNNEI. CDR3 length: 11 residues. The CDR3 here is CASSEKGEAFF. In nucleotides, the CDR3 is TGTGCCAGCAGTGAAAAGGGTGAAGCTTTCTTT.

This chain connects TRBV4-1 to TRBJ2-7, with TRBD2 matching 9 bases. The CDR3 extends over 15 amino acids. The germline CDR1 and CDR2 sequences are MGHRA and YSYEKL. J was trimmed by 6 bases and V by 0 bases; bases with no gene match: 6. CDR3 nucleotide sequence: TGCGCCAGCAGCCAAGAGACTAGCGGCATTCTCGAGCAGTACTTC. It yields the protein CASSQETSGILEQYF.

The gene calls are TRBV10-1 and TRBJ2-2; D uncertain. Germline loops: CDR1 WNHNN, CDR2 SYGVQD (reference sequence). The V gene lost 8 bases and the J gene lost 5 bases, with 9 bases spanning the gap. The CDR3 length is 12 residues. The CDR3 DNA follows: TGCGCCAGCGGTAGTGGTACCGGGGAGCTGTTTTTT. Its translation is CASGSGTGELFF.

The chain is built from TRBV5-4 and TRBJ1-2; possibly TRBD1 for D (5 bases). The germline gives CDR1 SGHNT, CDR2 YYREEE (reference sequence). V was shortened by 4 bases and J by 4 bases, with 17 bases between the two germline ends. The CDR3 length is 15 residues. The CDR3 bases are TGTGCCAGCAGCATGACAGAAGTCCAACTCTATGGCTACACCTTC. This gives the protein CASSMTEVQLYGYTF.